The 27 T cell receptor beta chains below were found in one sample sequenced in a study of blood T cell repertoires in COVID-19. Profiled with immunoSEQ multiplex PCR; TCRdb holds only in-frame clones, not every one. The data show 75,000 to 95,000 clones, with about 73% seen just once and about a third held by the top ten. The sequenced material came from peripheral blood. All receptors derive from a man aged 55 to 70 with COVID-19, enrolled during active disease.

The chain employs TRBV4-3 and TRBJ2-3, with a weak D call TRBD1 (7 bases). The CDR3 sequence is 15 residues long. V lost 0 bases, J lost 6 bases, and 13 bases lay in between. From germline, CDR1 is LGHNA and CDR2 YSLEER. In DNA form, the CDR3 reads TGCGCCAGCAGCCAAGATTGGGCAGGGGGGGATACGCAGTATTTT. Protein product: CASSQDWAGGDTQYF.

V is TRBV19 and J is TRBJ1-5; D remains unclear. Deletions cut 1 base from V and 2 bases from J, with 6 bases between. The CDR3 spans 14 residues. Looked up from germline, CDR1 is LNHDA and CDR2 is SQIVND (reference sequence). CDR3 residues: CASSIVRGNQPQHF. As DNA, the CDR3 is TGTGCCAGTAGTATAGTGCGGGGCAATCAGCCCCAGCATTTT. The variable domain in full, with the rest retrieved from reference TRBV19 and TRBJ1-5, is DGGITQSPKYLFRKEGQNVTLSCEQNLNHDAMYWYRQDPGQGLRLIYYSQIVNDFQKGDIAEGYSVSREKKESFPLTVTSAQKNPTAFYLCASSIVRGNQPQHFGDGTRLSIL.

The genes are TRBV5-8 and TRBJ2-3; D remains unclear. Germline V lookup: CDR1 SGHTS, CDR2 YDEGEE. The CDR3 consists of 13 residues. V lost 2 bases and J lost 2, with 6 bases in between. In DNA, the CDR3 is TGTGCCAGCAGCTTCCAGTACACAGATACGCAGTATTTT. Protein: CASSFQYTDTQYF.

This clone was detected once. In nucleotides, the CDR3 is TGTGCCAGCAGCTTACTGACAACAGGGCTGAACACTGAAGCTTTCTTT. Translated, it gives CASSLLTTGLNTEAFF. This sequence joins TRBV7-9 and TRBJ1-1; D might be TRBD1 (6 bases). The germline gives CDR1 SEHNR, CDR2 FQNEAQ (reference sequence). This CDR3 has 16 residues. Trimming removed 2 bases at V and 0 bases at J, with 13 bases between.

The chain employs TRBV9 and TRBJ1-3, with a tentative D call TRBD1 (5 bases). With 3 bases removed from V and 6 bases from J, the gap between germline ends came to 13 bases. The germline V gene encodes CDR1 SGDLS and CDR2 YYNGEE. There are 14 residues in the CDR3. The CDR3 DNA reads as TGTGCCAGCAGCGACGGGACTACCATAAACACCATATATTTT. Its protein product is CASSDGTTINTIYF.

The chain combines TRBV6-6 with TRBJ2-2; D is possibly TRBD2 (6 bases). The CDR3 covers 15 residues. V was cut by 5 bases and J by 3 bases, with 13 bases left in between. Germline CDR1 is MNHNY and CDR2 is SVGAGI (reference sequence). The CDR3 DNA follows: TGTGCCAGCAGTCCAACGGGACTCTACACCGGGGAGCTGTTTTTT. Amino acids: CASSPTGLYTGELFF.

The J gene is TRBJ1-1, the V gene TRBV19; D unclear. Germline values: CDR1 LNHDA, CDR2 SQIVND (reference sequence). The V end lost 3 bases, the J end lost 4 bases, and 6 bases lay between the germline ends. The CDR3 has 12 residues. CDR3 DNA: TGTGCCAGTAGTATGAGGTTCACTGAAGCTTTCTTT. This sequence encodes CASSMRFTEAFF. Based on the CDR3 plus reference TRBV19 and TRBJ1-1, the full variable domain is DGGITQSPKYLFRKEGQNVTLSCEQNLNHDAMYWYRQDPGQGLRLIYYSQIVNDFQKGDIAEGYSVSREKKESFPLTVTSAQKNPTAFYLCASSMRFTEAFFGQGTRLTVV.

The chain links TRBV6-5 to TRBJ1-4; TRBD1 matches 9 bases. Germline values: CDR1 MNHEY, CDR2 SVGAGI. The ends lost 6 bases at V and 10 bases at J; junction bases unmatched: 9. This CDR3 contains 14 residues. This chain's CDR3 is CASSFTGGGGKLFF. Here the CDR3 DNA reads TGTGCCAGCAGCTTCACAGGGGGCGGAGGAAAACTGTTTTTT.

The chain employs TRBV29-1 and TRBJ2-7, with 7 bases lining up with TRBD1. The germline gives CDR1 SQVTM, CDR2 ANQGSEA. There are 12 residues in the CDR3. Unmatched junction bases numbered 5, after V lost 4 bases and J lost 5 bases. Here the CDR3 reads CSVGGTVHEQYF. Here the CDR3 DNA reads TGCAGCGTTGGGGGGACAGTCCACGAGCAGTACTTC.

The chain is built from TRBV3-1 (or the pseudogene TRBV3-2) and TRBJ2-7; maybe TRBD2 (6 bases). Trimming shortened V by 4 bases and J by 2 bases, and 15 bases separated the two germline ends. The CDR3 is 15 residues long. Per the germline V gene, CDR1 is LGHDT and CDR2 is YNNKEL (reference sequence). The CDR3 reads CASSPGRTVTYEQYF. CDR3 nucleotides: TGTGCCAGCAGCCCGGGGAGGACGGTCACCTACGAGCAGTACTTC.

In this sample, this clone turned up a few times. The V call is TRBV7-2, the J call TRBJ2-1; D possibly corresponds to TRBD2 (5 bases). Germline CDR1 SGHTA, CDR2 FQGNSA. The CDR3 contains 14 residues. Trimming stripped 8 bases from V and 8 bases from J, with 19 bases between. CDR3 region: CASPPLLGSYEQFF. The CDR3 DNA follows: TGTGCCAGCCCTCCTTTGCTAGGGAGCTATGAGCAGTTCTTC.

The genes are TRBV6-5 and TRBJ1-3, with 8 bases that match TRBD1. The CDR3 length is 15 residues. Germline lookup yields CDR1 MNHEY and CDR2 SVGAGI. V was pared by 6 bases and J by 0 bases, with 4 bases of the junction left unmatched. The CDR3 region is CASSRTGTSGNTIYF. CDR3 nucleotides: TGTGCCAGCAGCAGGACAGGGACCTCTGGAAACACCATATATTTT.

The table lists this clone with a few counts. This chain connects TRBV15 to TRBJ2-1, with D possibly TRBD1 on 5 matching bases. The CDR3 length is 15 residues. The V and J ends lost 1 base and 10 bases respectively, with 17 bases between them. Per germline, CDR1 LNHNV and CDR2 YYDKDF (reference sequence). CDR3 region: CATSRGGSRSEEQFF. The CDR3 nucleotides are TGTGCCACCAGCAGAGGGGGCTCCAGGTCGGAAGAGCAGTTCTTC.

The chain has TRBV12-2 and TRBJ2-7; the D call of TRBD2 is as the table states it, not checked on the DNA. TRBV12-2 is listed as a pseudogene. There are 11 residues in the CDR3. The CDR3 region is CASRSPVEQYF. The DNA of the CDR3 is TGTGCAAGTCGCTCCCCTGTTGAGCAGTACTTC.

The V and J genes are TRBV6-4 and TRBJ2-3; no firm D call. The ends were cut back, 2 bases at V and 1 base at J, with 10 bases in the middle. The CDR3 covers 15 residues. Germline CDR1 and CDR2: MRHNA and SNTAGT. Here the CDR3 reads CASSDRSEGTDTQYF. The CDR3 DNA reads as TGTGCCAGCAGTGACAGGAGCGAGGGCACAGATACGCAGTATTTT.

The chain is built from TRBV5-1 and TRBJ1-5; TRBD1 matches 9 bases. Germline V gene lookup returns CDR1 SGHRS and CDR2 YFSETQ. The CDR3 runs 14 residues. V shed 5 bases, J shed 6 bases, and the junction held 6 bases outside the gene matches. CDR3 protein: CASSQDRGGQPQHF. CDR3 bases: TGCGCCAGCAGTCAGGACAGGGGCGGTCAGCCCCAGCATTTT.

The V and J genes are TRBV5-4 and TRBJ2-1; 14 nucleotides match TRBD2. Germline CDR1 reads SGHNT; CDR2 reads YYREEE (reference sequence). CDR3 size: 18 residues. V lost 7 bases and J lost 7; bases outside the gene matches: 16. In DNA form, the CDR3 reads TGTGCCAGCGGCCCTAGCTTGGGACTAGCGGGAGTGAGGAATGAGCAGTTCTTC. Residues: CASGPSLGLAGVRNEQFF.

The chain carries TRBV11-2 and TRBJ2-7; 11 positions agree with TRBD1. Trimming cost V 1 base and J 7 bases; bases outside gene matches: 3. Germline V lookup: CDR1 SGHAT, CDR2 FQNNGV. The CDR3 length is 14 residues. Here the CDR3 DNA reads TGTGCCAGCAGCTTAGGGACAGGGGGCTTTGAGCAGTACTTC. Amino acids: CASSLGTGGFEQYF.

This sequence joins TRBV29-1 and TRBJ2-1, with 10 nucleotides matching TRBD2. The germline V gene encodes CDR1 SQVTM and CDR2 ANQGSEA. V gave up 2 bases and J gave up 6 bases; unmatched junction bases: 4. The CDR3 runs to 14 residues. The CDR3 region has the DNA TGCAGCGTTGAATCTAGCGGGAGTTTCAATGAGCAGTTCTTC. Its translation: CSVESSGSFNEQFF.

The chain uses TRBV27 and TRBJ1-1; D might be TRBD1 (6 bases). The CDR3 covers 15 residues. Germline V gives CDR1 MNHEY, CDR2 SMNVEV (reference sequence). V gave up 6 bases and J gave up 0 bases, with 14 bases separating them. CDR3 loop: CASSRAGAMNTEAFF. As DNA, the CDR3 is TGTGCCAGCAGCCGGGCGGGGGCGATGAACACTGAAGCTTTCTTT.

Regarding this clone: The same CDR3 arises from other DNA sequences in this sample as well. The J gene is TRBJ2-7, the V gene TRBV27, with 7 bases lining up with TRBD1. The CDR3 extends over 14 amino acids. The germline V gene encodes CDR1 MNHEY and CDR2 SMNVEV (reference sequence). Germline trimming cut 3 bases from V and 0 bases from J; bases unmatched to any gene: 2. CDR3 in DNA: TGTGCCAGCAGTTTGTACAGGGGCTCCTACGAGCAGTACTTC. Its protein product is CASSLYRGSYEQYF.

The J gene is TRBJ2-5, the V gene TRBV19; maybe TRBD1 (6 bases). CDR3 length: 17 amino acids. V dropped 2 bases and J dropped 5 bases, with 21 bases sitting between them. CDR1 is LNHDA and CDR2 is SQIVND in the germline V gene (reference sequence). The CDR3 DNA sequence: TGTGCCAGTAGTATATATTCGACAGGCTACTCGGAGGAGACCCAGTACTTC. As protein: CASSIYSTGYSEETQYF.

This sequence joins TRBV6-2 or TRBV6-3 and TRBJ2-1; the match to TRBD2 covers 13 bases. Germline V lookup: CDR1 MNHEY, CDR2 SVGEGT. V lost 0 bases, J lost 9 bases, and 5 bases stayed unmatched. The CDR3 contains 16 residues. CDR3 sequence (DNA): TGTGCCAGCAGTTACTCGAGGACTAGCGGGAGCGGTGAGCAGTTCTTC. Its translation is CASSYSRTSGSGEQFF.

This chain joins TRBV3-1 (or the pseudogene TRBV3-2) and TRBJ2-5; TRBD2 matches at 8 bases. This CDR3 has 12 amino acids. Germline V gene lookup returns CDR1 LGHDT and CDR2 YNNKEL (reference sequence). J was trimmed by 4 bases and V by 6 bases; bases with no gene match: 1. In DNA form, the CDR3 reads TGTGCCAGCAGTCGGGGGGGAGAGACCCAGTACTTC. This gives the protein CASSRGGETQYF.

This clone was seen a few times. The DNA is omitted, as the CDR3 cannot be located on it reliably, and the CDR3 follows TCRdb's listing. The rearrangement links TRBV21-1 to TRBJ1-6. TRBV21-1 has pseudogene status. 19 amino acids form the CDR3, both terminal residues included. CDR3 sequence reads: CASSNRWDAGVGRGSPLHF.

The J gene is TRBJ2-3, the V gene TRBV4-2; a weak D match, TRBD2 (6 bases). Germline loops: CDR1 LGHNA, CDR2 YNFKEQ. The CDR3 covers 15 residues. Trimming left V 1 base short and J 0 bases short, with 8 bases between. The CDR3 spells CASSQGAGSTDTQYF. In nucleotides, the CDR3 is TGTGCCAGCAGCCAAGGGGCGGGGAGCACAGATACGCAGTATTTT.

The CDR3 protein is CASSLGDSKDSPLHF. CDR3 in DNA: TGTGCCAGCAGCTTGGGGGACAGTAAGGATTCACCCCTCCACTTT. The chain couples TRBV5-6 to TRBJ1-6; 7 bases map to TRBD1. After removal of 0 bases from V and 8 bases from J, the junction contained 5 bases not matched to a gene. The CDR3 is made up of 15 amino acids. CDR1 is SGHDT and CDR2 is YYEEEE in the germline V gene. Combining the CDR3 with reference TRBV5-6 and TRBJ1-6 gives the whole variable domain DAGVTQSPTHLIKTRGQQVTLRCSPKSGHDTVSWYQQALGQGPQFIFQYYEEEERQRGNFPDRFSGHQFPNYSSELNVNALLLGDSALYLCASSLGDSKDSPLHFGNGTRLTVT.